The clone carrying this TCR beta chain was counted once. Germline CDR1 is SGHNT and CDR2 is YENEEA. Losses at the gene ends were 0 bases for V and 13 bases for J; bases not matched to a gene: 6. The CDR3 extends over 14 amino acids. The protocol was immunoSEQ multiplex PCR, while the TCRdb copy is restricted to in-frame clones and leaves out a portion. The profile shows 75,000 to 100,000 clones, 90% of them singletons. These data originate in a study of T cell changes during pregnancy in multiple sclerosis. This clonotype was sampled from a female donor in good health, enrolled as a control in a pregnancy study. This sequence joins TRBV11-3 and TRBJ2-1; the match to TRBD2 covers 10 bases. Specimen: peripheral blood, collected in the second trimester of pregnancy. The CDR3 sequence: CASSLDPLAGGQFF. As DNA, the CDR3 is TGTGCCAGCAGCTTAGATCCCTTAGCGGGGGGCCAGTTCTTC.